This TCR beta chain was identified during a study of cytomegalovirus exposure and HLA in healthy donors. Germline CDR1 is LNHDA and CDR2 is SQIVND (reference sequence). CDR3 size: 14 residues. With V trimmed by 1 base and J by 5 bases, 0 bases remained unmatched. The PCR was carried out with 60 Vbeta primers and 13 Jbeta primers. Data came from immunoSEQ multiplex PCR; TCRdb stores just in-frame clones and leaves some out. Its clone listing holds 140,000 to 150,000 clones. Study-wide results and caveats: A later analysis linked a missense variant in DCLRE1C to the trimming of TCR beta V and J genes.

Details on this clone: No antigen is known for it.

The J gene is TRBJ2-2, the V gene TRBV19; 8 positions match TRBD2. The sample was PBMCs. This receptor was taken from a male donor in good health and CMV-seronegative. This CDR3 reads CASSIAGGTGELFF. In DNA, the CDR3 is TGTGCCAGTAGTATAGCGGGGGGGACCGGGGAGCTGTTTTTT.